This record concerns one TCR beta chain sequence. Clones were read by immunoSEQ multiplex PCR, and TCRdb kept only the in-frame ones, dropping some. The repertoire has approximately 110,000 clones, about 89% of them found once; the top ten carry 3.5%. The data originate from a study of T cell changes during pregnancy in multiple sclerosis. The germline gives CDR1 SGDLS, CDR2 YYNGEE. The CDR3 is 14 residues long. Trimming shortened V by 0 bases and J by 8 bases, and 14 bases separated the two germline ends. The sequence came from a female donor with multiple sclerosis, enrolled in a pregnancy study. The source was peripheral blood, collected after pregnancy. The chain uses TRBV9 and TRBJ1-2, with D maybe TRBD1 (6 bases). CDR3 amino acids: CASSVEAGGAGYTF. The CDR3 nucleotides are TGTGCCAGCAGCGTAGAGGCTGGGGGCGCCGGCTACACCTTC.